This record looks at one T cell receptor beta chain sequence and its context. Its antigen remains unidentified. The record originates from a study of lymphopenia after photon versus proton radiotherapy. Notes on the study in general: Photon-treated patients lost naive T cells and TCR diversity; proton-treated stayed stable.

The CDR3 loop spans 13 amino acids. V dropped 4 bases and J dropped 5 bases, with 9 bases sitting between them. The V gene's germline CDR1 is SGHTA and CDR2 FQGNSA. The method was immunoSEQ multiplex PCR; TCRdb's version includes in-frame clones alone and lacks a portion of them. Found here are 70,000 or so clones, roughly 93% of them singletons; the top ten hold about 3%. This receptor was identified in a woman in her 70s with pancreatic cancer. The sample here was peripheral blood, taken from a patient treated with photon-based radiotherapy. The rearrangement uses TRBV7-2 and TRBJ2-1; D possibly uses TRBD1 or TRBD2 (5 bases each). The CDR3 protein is CASSSGPHNEQFF. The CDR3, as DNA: TGTGCCAGCAGCTCGGGACCACACAATGAGCAGTTCTTC. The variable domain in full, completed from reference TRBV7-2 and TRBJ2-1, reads GAGVSQSPSNKVTEKGKDVELRCDPISGHTALYWYRQSLGQGLEFLIYFQGNSAPDKSGLPSDRFSAERTGGSVSTLTIQRTQQEDSAVYLCASSSGPHNEQFFGPGTRLTVL.